What follows is one TCR beta chain and its context. The data were obtained in a study of T cell changes during pregnancy in multiple sclerosis. Using immunoSEQ multiplex PCR, the repertoire was profiled, and TCRdb retains in-frame clones only, with some absent. The sample lists about 1,200 clones, 80% occurring once. The CDR3 extends over 15 amino acids. The V gene's germline CDR1 is KGHSH and CDR2 LQKENI. The germline V and J ends were trimmed by 3 bases and 7 bases, with 18 bases remaining between them. This TCR came from a female patient with multiple sclerosis, enrolled in a pregnancy study. Some clones in this sample may be carry-over from other donors' samples. Sample: CD4+ T cells from PBMCs (not recorded whether the cells were cultured). The chain combines TRBV18 with TRBJ1-2, with D possibly matching TRBD1 (5 bases). For the CDR3, the DNA is TGTGCCAGCTCACCCCCACGAGCACAGGTCCGTGGCTACACCTTC. Its protein product is CASSPPRAQVRGYTF.